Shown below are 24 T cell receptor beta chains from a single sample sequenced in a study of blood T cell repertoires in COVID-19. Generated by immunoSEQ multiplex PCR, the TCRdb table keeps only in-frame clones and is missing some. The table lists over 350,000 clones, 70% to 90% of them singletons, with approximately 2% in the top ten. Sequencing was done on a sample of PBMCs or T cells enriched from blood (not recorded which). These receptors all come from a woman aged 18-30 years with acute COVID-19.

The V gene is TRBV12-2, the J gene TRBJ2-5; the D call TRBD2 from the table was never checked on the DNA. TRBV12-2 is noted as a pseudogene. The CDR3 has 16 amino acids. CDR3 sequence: CASRHGEREGQETQYF. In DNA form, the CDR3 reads TGTGCAAGTCGCCACGGTGAGCGGGAGGGCCAAGAGACCCAGTACTTC.

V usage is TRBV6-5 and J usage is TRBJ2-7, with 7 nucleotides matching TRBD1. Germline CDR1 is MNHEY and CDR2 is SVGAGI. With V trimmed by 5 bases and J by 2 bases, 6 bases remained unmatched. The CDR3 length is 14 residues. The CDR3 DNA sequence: TGTGCCAGCAGTCGCCCCGGGACAGCCTACGAGCAGTACTTC. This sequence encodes CASSRPGTAYEQYF.

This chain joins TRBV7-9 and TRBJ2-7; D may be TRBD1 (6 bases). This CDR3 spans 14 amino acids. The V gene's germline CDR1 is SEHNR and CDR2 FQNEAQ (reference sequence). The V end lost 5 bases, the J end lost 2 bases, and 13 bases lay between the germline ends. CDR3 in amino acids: CASSPTGLPYEQYF. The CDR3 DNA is TGTGCCAGCAGCCCCACAGGGCTTCCCTACGAGCAGTACTTC.

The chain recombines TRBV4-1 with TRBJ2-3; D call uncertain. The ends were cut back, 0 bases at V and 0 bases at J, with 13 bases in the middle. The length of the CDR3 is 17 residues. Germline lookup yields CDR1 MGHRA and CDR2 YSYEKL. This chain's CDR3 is CASSQDLSGSSTDTQYF. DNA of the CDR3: TGCGCCAGCAGCCAAGATCTCTCGGGTTCTAGCACAGATACGCAGTATTTT.

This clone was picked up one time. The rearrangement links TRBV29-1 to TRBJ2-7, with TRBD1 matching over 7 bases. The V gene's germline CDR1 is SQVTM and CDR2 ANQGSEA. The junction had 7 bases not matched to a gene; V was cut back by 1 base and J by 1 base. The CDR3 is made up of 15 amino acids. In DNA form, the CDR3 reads TGCAGCGTTGAAGGGTCTACAGGGGTGTCCTACGAGCAGTACTTC. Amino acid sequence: CSVEGSTGVSYEQYF.

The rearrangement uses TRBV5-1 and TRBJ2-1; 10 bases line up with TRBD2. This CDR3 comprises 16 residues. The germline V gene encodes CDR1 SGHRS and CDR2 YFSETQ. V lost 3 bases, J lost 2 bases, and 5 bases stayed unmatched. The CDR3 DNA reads TGCGCCAGCAGCTCTGATAGCGGGGGGACCTACAATGAGCAGTTCTTC. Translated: CASSSDSGGTYNEQFF.

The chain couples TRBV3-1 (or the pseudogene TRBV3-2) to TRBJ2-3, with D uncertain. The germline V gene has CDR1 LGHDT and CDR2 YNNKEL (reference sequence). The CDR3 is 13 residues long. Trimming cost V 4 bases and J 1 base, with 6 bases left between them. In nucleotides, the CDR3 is TGTGCCAGCAGCCCCCTCGGCACAGATACGCAGTATTTT. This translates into CASSPLGTDTQYF.

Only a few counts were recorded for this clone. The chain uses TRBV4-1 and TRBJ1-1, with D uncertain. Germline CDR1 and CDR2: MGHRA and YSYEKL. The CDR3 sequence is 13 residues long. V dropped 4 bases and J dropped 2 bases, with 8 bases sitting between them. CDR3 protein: CASSPRQNTEAFF. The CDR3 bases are TGCGCCAGCAGCCCCCGACAAAACACTGAAGCTTTCTTT.

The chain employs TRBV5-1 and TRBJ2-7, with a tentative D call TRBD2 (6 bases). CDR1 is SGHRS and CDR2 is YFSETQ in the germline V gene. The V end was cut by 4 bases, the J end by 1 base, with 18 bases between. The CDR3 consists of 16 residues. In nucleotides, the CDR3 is TGCGCCAGCAGCCCGGGACTGATAATAACGTCCTACGAGCAGTACTTC. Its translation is CASSPGLIITSYEQYF.

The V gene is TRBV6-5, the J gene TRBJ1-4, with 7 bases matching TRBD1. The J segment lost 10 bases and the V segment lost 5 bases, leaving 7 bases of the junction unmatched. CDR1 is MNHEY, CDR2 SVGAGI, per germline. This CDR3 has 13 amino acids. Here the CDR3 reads CASSPGGFGKLFF. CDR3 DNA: TGTGCCAGCAGTCCAGGGGGGTTTGGAAAACTGTTTTTT.

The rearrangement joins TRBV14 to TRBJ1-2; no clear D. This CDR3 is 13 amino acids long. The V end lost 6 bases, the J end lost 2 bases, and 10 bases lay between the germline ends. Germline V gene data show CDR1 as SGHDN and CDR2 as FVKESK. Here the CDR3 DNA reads TGTGCCAGCAGATTTATACAGAACTATGGCTACACCTTC. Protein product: CASRFIQNYGYTF.

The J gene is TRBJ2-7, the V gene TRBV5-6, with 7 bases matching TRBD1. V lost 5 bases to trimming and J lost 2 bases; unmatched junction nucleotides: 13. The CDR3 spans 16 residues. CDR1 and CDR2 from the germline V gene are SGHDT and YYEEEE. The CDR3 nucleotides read TGTGCCAGCAGTCTTTCCCGACAGGGATGGGCCTACGAGCAGTACTTC. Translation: CASSLSRQGWAYEQYF.

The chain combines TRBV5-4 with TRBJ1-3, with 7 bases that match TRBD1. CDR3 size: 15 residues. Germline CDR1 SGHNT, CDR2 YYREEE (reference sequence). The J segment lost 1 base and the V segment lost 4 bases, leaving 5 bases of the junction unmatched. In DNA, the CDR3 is TGTGCCAGCAGCGCCCGGGACAGTTCTGGAAACACCATATATTTT. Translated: CASSARDSSGNTIYF.

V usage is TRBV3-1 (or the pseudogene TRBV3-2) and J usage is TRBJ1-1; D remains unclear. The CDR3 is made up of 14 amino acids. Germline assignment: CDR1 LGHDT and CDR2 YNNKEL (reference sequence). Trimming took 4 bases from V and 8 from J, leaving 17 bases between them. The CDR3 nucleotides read TGTGCCAGCAGCCCCCATAGCTTGCTTCGGGAAGCTTTCTTT. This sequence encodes CASSPHSLLREAFF.

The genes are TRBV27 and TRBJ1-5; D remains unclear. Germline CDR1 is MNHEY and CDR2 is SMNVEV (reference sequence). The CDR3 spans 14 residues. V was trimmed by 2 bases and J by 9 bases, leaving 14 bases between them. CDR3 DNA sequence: TGTGCCAGCAGTTTAACCACCGGAGAGTTGCCCCAGCATTTT. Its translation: CASSLTTGELPQHF.

This CDR3 reads CASSQAGSGTQYF. CDR3 DNA sequence: TGCGCCAGCAGCCAAGCGGGTTCGGGGACCCAGTACTTC. The chain combines TRBV4-1 with TRBJ2-5; unclear D gene. CDR1 is MGHRA, CDR2 YSYEKL, per germline. This CDR3 has 13 residues. Trimming stripped 1 base from V and 7 bases from J, with 10 bases between.

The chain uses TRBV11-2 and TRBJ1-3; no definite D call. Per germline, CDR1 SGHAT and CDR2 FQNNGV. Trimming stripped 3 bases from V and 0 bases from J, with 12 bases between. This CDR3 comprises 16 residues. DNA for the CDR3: TGTGCCAGCAGCTTCCGCGTTGGAGGCTCTGGAAACACCATATATTTT. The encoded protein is CASSFRVGGSGNTIYF.

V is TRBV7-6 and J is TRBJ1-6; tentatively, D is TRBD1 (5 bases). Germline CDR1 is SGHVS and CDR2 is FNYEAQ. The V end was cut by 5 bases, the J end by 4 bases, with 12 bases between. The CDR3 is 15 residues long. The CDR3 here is CASSPRQTYNSPLHF. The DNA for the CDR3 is TGTGCCAGCAGCCCTCGACAGACTTATAATTCACCCCTCCACTTT.

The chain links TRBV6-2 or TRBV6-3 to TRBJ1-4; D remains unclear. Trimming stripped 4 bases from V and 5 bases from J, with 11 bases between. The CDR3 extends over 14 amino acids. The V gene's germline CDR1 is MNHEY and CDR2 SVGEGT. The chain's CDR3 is CASSSSSENEKLFF. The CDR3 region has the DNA TGTGCCAGCAGTTCCTCATCGGAGAATGAAAAACTGTTTTTT.

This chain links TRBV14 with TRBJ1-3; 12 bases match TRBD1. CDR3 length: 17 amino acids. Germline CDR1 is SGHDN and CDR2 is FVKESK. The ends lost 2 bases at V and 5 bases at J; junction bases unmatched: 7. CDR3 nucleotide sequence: TGTGCCAGCAGCCAACAATCCGGGACAGGGGGCCGAAACACCATATATTTT. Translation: CASSQQSGTGGRNTIYF. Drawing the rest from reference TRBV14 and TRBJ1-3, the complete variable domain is EAGVTQFPSHSVIEKGQTVTLRCDPISGHDNLYWYRRVMGKEIKFLLHFVKESKQDESGMPNNRFLAERTGGTYSTLKVQPAELEDSGVYFCASSQQSGTGGRNTIYFGEGSWLTVV.

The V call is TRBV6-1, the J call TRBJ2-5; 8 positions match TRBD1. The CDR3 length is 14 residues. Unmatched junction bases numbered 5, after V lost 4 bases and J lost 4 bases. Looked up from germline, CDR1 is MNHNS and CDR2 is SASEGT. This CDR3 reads CASSGAGGAETQYF. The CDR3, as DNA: TGTGCCAGCAGTGGAGCAGGGGGCGCAGAGACCCAGTACTTC.

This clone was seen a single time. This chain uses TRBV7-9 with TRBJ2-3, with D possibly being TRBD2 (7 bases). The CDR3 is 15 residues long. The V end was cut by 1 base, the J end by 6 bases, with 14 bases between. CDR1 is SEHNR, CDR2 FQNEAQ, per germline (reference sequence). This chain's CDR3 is CASSLDGGTLDTQYF. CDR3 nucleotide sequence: TGTGCCAGCAGCTTAGACGGGGGGACATTGGATACGCAGTATTTT.

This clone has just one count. CDR3 coding DNA: TGTGCCAGCAGCCCCCCGGGTGGTGGAACTAATGAAAAACTGTTTTTT. The encoded protein is CASSPPGGGTNEKLFF. The rearrangement links TRBV9 to TRBJ1-4; D uncertain. CDR1 is SGDLS, CDR2 YYNGEE, per germline. V was pared by 4 bases and J by 1 base, with 14 bases between. The CDR3 totals 16 residues.

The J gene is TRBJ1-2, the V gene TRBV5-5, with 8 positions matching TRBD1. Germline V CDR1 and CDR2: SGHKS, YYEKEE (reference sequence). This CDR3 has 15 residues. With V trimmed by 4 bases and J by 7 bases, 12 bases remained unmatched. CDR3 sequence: CASSPYRGTSVGYTF. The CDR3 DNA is TGTGCCAGCAGCCCCTACAGGGGGACCTCGGTTGGCTACACCTTC.